This T cell receptor beta chain was identified in a study of OX40 agonist ivuxolimab in advanced cancers. The study in broad terms: The costimulatory receptor OX40 (CD134) was targeted by ivuxolimab, a fully human IgG2 agonistic monoclonal antibody. Intravenous ivuxolimab was administered to patients every 2 weeks at six dose levels: 0.01, 0.1, 0.3, 1.5, 3 and 10 mg/kg. Of the roughly 51 patients in dose escalation, 19 had hepatocellular carcinoma, some 15 had melanoma, 9 had renal cell carcinoma and 9 had head and neck cancer. The dose-escalation cohort was about 83% male with a mean age of 60 years, ranging from roughly 23 to 79. Patients were allowed to have had prior anti-PD-1, anti-PD-L1 or anti-CTLA-4 therapy, and 30% to 50% of the dose-escalation patients had previously received checkpoint inhibitors. Three dose-escalation patients achieved partial responses, one with hepatocellular carcinoma and two with cutaneous melanoma. The purpose of peripheral TCRbeta sequencing was to test whether ivuxolimab changed TCR sequence diversity and led to clonal T-cell expansion. The paper describes the monotherapy dose-escalation part (N of about 52 patients) of the phase I trial of ivuxolimab. What the research found in general, with its limitations: Clonal expansion of both CD4+ and CD8+ blood T cells was observed from baseline to week 6 at doses 0.1 to 3.0 mg/kg. After ivuxolimab, expanded clones were on average more numerous among CD8+ T cells than among CD4+ T cells. In the 0.1-3.0 mg/kg groups, partial responders were among the patients with the lowest normalized peripheral clonal expansion, particularly in CD8+ T cells. The antigen specificity of the clonally expanded peripheral T cells was not determined. Low levels of normalized T-cell clonal expansion were also seen in some nonresponding patients.

The trial excluded patients who had a history of autoimmune disease or were on systemic immunosuppression. Peripheral blood for TCR sequencing was drawn from every dose cohort at baseline, at cycle 4 day 1 and at cycle 7 day 1. Samples came from an open-label, multicenter, first-in-human phase I dose-escalation trial of ivuxolimab. Adults with locally advanced or metastatic melanoma, renal cell carcinoma, hepatocellular carcinoma or head and neck squamous cell carcinoma were enrolled in the trial. CD4+ and CD8+ T cells were sorted separately from peripheral blood before TCR sequencing. On this clone itself: What this receptor recognizes is not known. The junction does not match germline at one end; this may be a read error.

Genomic DNA was extracted from sorted cells for sequencing of the TCRbeta CDR3 region. The immunoSEQ Assay was used to sequence the TCRbeta CDR3 regions. The immuneACCESS repertoire file appears here via TCRdb, limited to in-frame rearrangements. These files lack a portion of the clones; in checked studies, under half of the deficit traces to unresolved V genes, and the cause of the others is not known. Here the sample has about 19,000 clones; about two thirds occur a single time. The ten most abundant clones make up about 20% of the sample. The sequence derives from an adult with an advanced solid tumor such as melanoma, head and neck, liver or kidney cancer. The input for sequencing was CD4+ or CD8+ T cells sorted from blood, taken in a trial of the OX40 agonist ivuxolimab.

The sequence in DNA is TGTGCCCGCAGGACTAGCGACACAGATACGCAGTATTTT. Protein translation: CARRTSDTDTQYF. Recombination connected TRBV2 to TRBJ2-3; 9 bases in the middle match TRBD2. CDR1 and CDR2, per the germline V gene, are SNHLY and FYNNEI. From the cysteine through the phenylalanine, the CDR3 covers 13 amino acids. Just the 39-base CDR3 DNA is kept, in frame starting at base 1.